The next 11 T cell receptor beta chains were all read from a single sample in a study of blood T cells in healthy people across ages. A second PCR, run for roughly 6 to 11 cycles, used a sample-barcoded 5' primer plus a J-beta primer mix. TCRdb recomputed calls from the 5' RACE reads with MiXCR, one row per CDR3 protein. The sample contains 1.5 million to 2 million distinct CDR3 sequences, more than 35% of which appear only once. The sample taken for sequencing was blood. These receptors were taken from a human donor in good health.

V and J are TRBV14 and TRBJ2-7; TRBD1 agrees at 9 bases. Per the germline V gene, CDR1 is SGHDN and CDR2 is FVKESK. J was trimmed by 3 bases and V by 8 bases; bases with no gene match: 8. The CDR3 spans 14 residues. DNA of the CDR3: TGTGCCAGCTGGGCCGGGACAGGGCTCTACGAGCAGTACTTC. Residues: CASWAGTGLYEQYF.

The V and J genes are TRBV7-2 and TRBJ2-3, with a possible D match to TRBD1 (6 bases). Germline CDR1 is SGHTA and CDR2 is FQGNSA. The V and J ends lost 7 bases and 5 bases respectively, with 19 bases between them. The CDR3 is 15 residues long. Written as DNA, the CDR3 is TGTGCCAGCACCGCCGACAGGTTAAATAGAGATACGCAGTATTTT. Residues: CASTADRLNRDTQYF.

As regards this clonotype: This CDR3 fails to terminate in the conserved phenylalanine or tryptophan, so it likely reflects a read error. The V gene is TRBV4-1, the J gene TRBJ2-1; D assignment may be TRBD1 or TRBD2 (6 bases each). Gene TRBJ2-7 matches the end of the DNA better, so the J call may be wrong. This CDR3 has 17 amino acids. Germline CDR1 MGHRA, CDR2 YSYEKL. This CDR3 is CASSQGLGGSEGDEQYL. The CDR3 DNA sequence: TGCGCCAGCAGCCAAGGTTTGGGGGGCTCCGAAGGGGACGAGCAGTACCTC.

This clonotype was detected only a few times. V usage is TRBV2 and J usage is TRBJ2-7, with a weak D call TRBD1 (6 bases). Germline-derived CDR1 and CDR2 are SNHLY and FYNNEI. The CDR3 spans 14 residues. Deletions cut 6 bases from V and 2 bases from J, with 14 bases between. CDR3 sequence: CASRFQGPTYEQYF. The CDR3 DNA sequence: TGTGCCAGCAGGTTTCAGGGGCCAACCTACGAGCAGTACTTC.

This clonotype was seen only a few times. The chain has TRBV29-1 and TRBJ1-2; 12 nucleotides agree with TRBD1. V shed 8 bases, J shed 8 bases, and the junction held 6 bases outside the gene matches. Germline-derived CDR1 and CDR2 are SQVTM and ANQGSEA. The CDR3 has 12 residues. The CDR3 DNA follows: TGCAGCACAGGGGGGACAGGGGGCGGCTACACCTTC. This gives the protein CSTGGTGGGYTF. Filled out from reference TRBV29-1 and TRBJ1-2, the complete variable domain reads SAVISQKPSRDICQRGTSLTIQCQVDSQVTMMFWYRQQPGQSLTLIATANQGSEATYESGFVIDKFPISRPNLTFSTLTVSNMSPEDSSIYLCSTGGTGGGYTFGSGTRLTVV.

This clonotype was seen more than once but under ten times. The gene calls are TRBV12-3 or TRBV12-4 and TRBJ1-5, with a tentative D call TRBD1 (5 bases). The CDR3 sequence is 13 residues long. Trimming took off 10 bases at V and 3 bases at J, with 13 bases between the two ends. In DNA, the CDR3 is TGTGCCACCACCCGGGACCTCAATCAGCCCCAGCATTTT. Translated: CATTRDLNQPQHF.

The V call is TRBV5-1, the J call TRBJ2-3; tentatively, D is TRBD1 (6 bases). V was clipped by 3 bases and J by 4 bases, with 18 bases between them. Germline assignment: CDR1 SGHRS and CDR2 YFSETQ. This CDR3 comprises 16 residues. As DNA, the CDR3 is TGCGCCAGCAGCTGGGGACAAGGTCAGGTCGCAGATACGCAGTATTTT. Protein product: CASSWGQGQVADTQYF.

CDR3 coding DNA: TGTGCCAGCAGCTTAGGGGTAGGAGCCTCCCAAGAGACCCAGTACTTC. Its translation is CASSLGVGASQETQYF. This rearrangement joins TRBV7-2 to TRBJ2-5; D remains ambiguous. CDR1 is SGHTA, CDR2 FQGNSA, per germline. Trimming removed 1 base at V and 1 base at J, with 13 bases between. The CDR3 runs to 16 residues.

This clonotype was detected only a few times. The gene calls are TRBV5-1 and TRBJ2-1; the match to TRBD2 covers 11 bases. The CDR3 totals 18 residues. Germline lookup yields CDR1 SGHRS and CDR2 YFSETQ. V shed 3 bases and J 7 bases; nucleotides not matched to a gene: 15. The CDR3 region has the DNA TGCGCCAGCAGCTCCCGAATTGGCCTAGCGGGGGGTCCTAATGAGCAGTTCTTC. Translated, it gives CASSSRIGLAGGPNEQFF.

The chain carries TRBV9 and TRBJ2-7, with 9 bases lining up with TRBD1. The V gene's germline CDR1 is SGDLS and CDR2 YYNGEE. Trimming at V came to 7 bases and at J to 6 bases, leaving 14 bases not matched to a gene. The length of the CDR3 is 15 residues. DNA of the CDR3: TGTGCCAGCCCCAGAAGGGACAGGGCTTCATGCGAGCAGTACTTC. It translates to CASPRRDRASCEQYF.

This chain connects TRBV9 to TRBJ2-1; 8 bases map to TRBD1. Germline V gene data show CDR1 as SGDLS and CDR2 as YYNGEE. The CDR3 sequence is 15 residues long. V was pared by 4 bases and J by 7 bases, with 10 bases of the junction left unmatched. DNA for the CDR3: TGTGCCAGCAGCCTGTATCGGACAGGGCTGAATGAGCAGTTCTTC. Residues: CASSLYRTGLNEQFF.